The present entry profiles one TCR beta chain with its context. Its antigen is unidentified. Each donor's status was that of a healthy bone marrow donor. The data are from a study of cytomegalovirus exposure and HLA in healthy donors. The study's findings and limits: With DRB1 most and HLA-C fewest, TCR association rates differed between HLA loci in a later analysis. Presence/absence comparisons presumed near-even sequencing depth among donors.

PCR was performed using 60 Vbeta and 13 Jbeta primers. Measured with immunoSEQ multiplex PCR; TCRdb has only the in-frame clones, and not every one. The table lists around 100,000 clones, around 71% of them singletons. Sequencing input: PBMCs. The receptor comes from a man aged 25-45 years in good health and CMV-seronegative.

CDR3 nucleotides: TGTGCCAGTAGTATGTTTGAGCGTGGGGCCCTGGGCGGCTACACCTTC. It is translated as CASSMFERGALGGYTF. The gene calls are TRBV19 and TRBJ1-2, with a tentative D call TRBD1 (5 bases). V was shortened by 3 bases and J by 8 bases, with 22 bases between the two germline ends. The germline V gene encodes CDR1 LNHDA and CDR2 SQIVND (reference sequence). The CDR3 runs to 16 residues.